This T cell receptor beta chain stems from a study of early T cells in non-severe SARS-CoV-2 infection. Whole-study context: Chains were unpaired, as sequencing was done on bulk RNA from unsorted whole blood.

Individual cDNA molecules each received unique molecular identifiers attached to them. MiXCR was run by TCRdb on the 5' RACE reads, yielding one entry per CDR3 protein. The data contain some 64,000 distinct CDR3 sequences, approximately 11% of them singletons. The length of the CDR3 is 12 residues. Germline V CDR1 and CDR2: LGHDT, YNNKEL (reference sequence). Trimming left V 0 bases short and J 4 bases short, with 4 bases between. Regarding the study as a whole: A preference for anti-spike CD8 responses marked VDJdb matching, which missed private and CD4 specificities.

This clonotype has a count of ten or more. The antigen remains undetermined. The sequencing here drew on whole blood, taken at baseline. The chain combines TRBV3-1 with TRBJ2-7; D not certain. This receptor was taken from an adult who was a healthcare worker with PCR-confirmed SARS-CoV-2 infection or an uninfected control (not recorded which). Here the CDR3 reads CASSQDVYEQYF. CDR3 coding DNA: TGTGCCAGCAGCCAAGATGTATACGAGCAGTACTTC.